This T cell receptor beta chain derives from a study of post-analysis software for immune sequencing data. Study-level points and caveats: Four to six TRBV segments were more frequent in patients than controls; TRBV5-6, TRBV5-1 and TRBV20-1 belonged to this group.

The TCR beta cDNA libraries carried unique molecular identifiers. Roughly 450,000 cDNA molecules came from around 1 to 10 million T cells. TCRdb ran MiXCR on the PCR reads and lists one entry per CDR3 protein. This sample has fewer than 850,000 distinct CDR3 sequences, with roughly 27% found just once. This clonotype was found a few times. Its antigen is undetermined. CDR3 length: 14 residues. Per the germline V gene, CDR1 is MDHEN and CDR2 is SYDVKM. Trimming removed 6 bases from V and 1 base from J, with 11 bases in between. Source material: blood. The V call is TRBV28, the J call TRBJ2-3; tentative D call: TRBD2 (6 bases). This clonotype was sampled from a girl aged 10-17 years with multiple sclerosis. CDR3 residues: CASRTGLGTDTQYF. The CDR3 coding sequence is TGTGCCAGCAGAACGGGACTCGGCACAGATACGCAGTATTTT.